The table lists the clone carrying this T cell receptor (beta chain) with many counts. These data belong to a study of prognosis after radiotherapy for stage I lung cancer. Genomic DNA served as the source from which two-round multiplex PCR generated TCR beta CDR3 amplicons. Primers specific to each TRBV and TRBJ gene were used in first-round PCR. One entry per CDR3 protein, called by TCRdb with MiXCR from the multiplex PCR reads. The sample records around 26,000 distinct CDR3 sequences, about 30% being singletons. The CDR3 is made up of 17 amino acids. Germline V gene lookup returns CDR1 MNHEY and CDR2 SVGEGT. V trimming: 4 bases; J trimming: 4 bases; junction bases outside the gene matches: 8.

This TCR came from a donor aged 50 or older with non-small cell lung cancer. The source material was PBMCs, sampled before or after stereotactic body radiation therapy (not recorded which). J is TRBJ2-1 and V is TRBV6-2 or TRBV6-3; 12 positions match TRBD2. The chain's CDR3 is CASSLRPSGGGYNEQFF. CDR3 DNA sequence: TGTGCCAGCAGTTTACGCCCTAGCGGGGGGGGGTACAATGAGCAGTTCTTC.